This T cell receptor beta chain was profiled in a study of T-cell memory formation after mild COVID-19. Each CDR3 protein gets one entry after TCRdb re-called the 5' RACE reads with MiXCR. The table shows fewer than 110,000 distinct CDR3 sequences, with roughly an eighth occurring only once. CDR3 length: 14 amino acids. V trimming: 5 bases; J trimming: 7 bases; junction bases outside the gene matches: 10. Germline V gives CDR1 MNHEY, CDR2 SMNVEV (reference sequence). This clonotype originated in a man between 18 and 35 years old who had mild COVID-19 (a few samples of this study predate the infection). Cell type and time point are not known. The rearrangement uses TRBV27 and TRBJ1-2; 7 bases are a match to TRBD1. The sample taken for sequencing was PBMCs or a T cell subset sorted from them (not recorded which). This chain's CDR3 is CASSPLDRDRGYTF. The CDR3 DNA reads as TGTGCCAGCAGTCCCCTCGACAGGGATCGTGGCTACACCTTC.